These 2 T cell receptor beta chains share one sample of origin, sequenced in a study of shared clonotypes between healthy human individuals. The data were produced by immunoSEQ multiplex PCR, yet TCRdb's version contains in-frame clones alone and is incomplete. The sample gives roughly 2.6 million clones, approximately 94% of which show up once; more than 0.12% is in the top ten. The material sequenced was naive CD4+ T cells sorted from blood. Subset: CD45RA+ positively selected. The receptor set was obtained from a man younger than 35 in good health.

The CDR3 sequence: CASSYSGHGEKLFF. The CDR3, as DNA: TGTGCCAGCAGTTACTCGGGACATGGGGAAAAACTGTTTTTT. The chain links TRBV6-5 to TRBJ1-4; TRBD1 might be the D (6 bases). CDR3 size: 14 residues. CDR1 MNHEY and CDR2 SVGAGI come from the germline V gene. V dropped 0 bases and J dropped 8 bases, with 10 bases sitting between them.

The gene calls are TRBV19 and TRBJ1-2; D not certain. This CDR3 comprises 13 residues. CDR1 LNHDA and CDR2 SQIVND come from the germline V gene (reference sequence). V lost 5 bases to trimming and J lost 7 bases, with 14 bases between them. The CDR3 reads CASSPLDGSGYTF. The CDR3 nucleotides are TGTGCCAGTAGTCCCCTCGATGGGAGTGGCTACACCTTC.